The 3 T cell receptor beta chains below all came from one sample that was sequenced in a study of blood T cell repertoires in COVID-19 (dated by TCRdb to the early 2020s). Libraries were built with the immunoSEQ multiplex PCR assay. TCRdb mirrors the immuneACCESS table, restricted to in-frame sequences. Some clones are absent from its copies; in checked studies, under half trace to an unresolved V gene, and the reason for the others is unknown. Within this sample are 150,000 to 200,000 clones, with more than 65% of them counted one time only. The ten largest account for about 10% of the sample. Sequences were obtained from peripheral blood. These receptors were taken from a woman aged 80 or over with active or convalescent COVID-19.

The CDR3 DNA is TGTGCCACCAGTGACCCCAACCCAGGGACTAGCGGGAGTGCAGATACGCAGTATTTT. This codes for CATSDPNPGTSGSADTQYF. V gene TRBV24-1 combines with J gene TRBJ2-3, with 14 bases matching TRBD2. The germline V gene has CDR1 KGHDR and CDR2 SFDVKD. The CDR3 consists of 19 residues. V gave up 4 bases and J gave up 4 bases; unmatched junction bases: 12.

The rearrangement links TRBV30 to TRBJ2-7; 9 bases are a match to TRBD2. The CDR3 extends over 14 amino acids. Germline CDR1 is GTSNPN and CDR2 is SVGIG (reference sequence). The trim removed 0 bases at V and 6 bases at J, leaving 6 bases unmatched. CDR3 sequence reads: CAWSVVAGVGEQYF. DNA of the CDR3: TGTGCCTGGAGTGTGGTAGCGGGAGTTGGCGAGCAGTACTTC.

As DNA, the CDR3 is TGTGCCAGCAGTGTAGGACAGAACACTGAAGCTTTCTTT. Amino acid sequence: CASSVGQNTEAFF. The V and J genes are TRBV25-1 and TRBJ1-1; tentative D call: TRBD1 (5 bases). This CDR3 has 13 amino acids. The germline gives CDR1 MGHDK, CDR2 SYGVNS. V was clipped by 4 bases and J by 1 base, with 7 bases between them.